A single sample gave rise to the 6 T cell receptor beta chains below, sequenced in a study of T cells in tuberculosis. Generated by immunoSEQ multiplex PCR, the TCRdb table keeps only in-frame clones and is missing some. This table holds tens of thousands of clones, about 95% found once. Sample time point: new active TB diagnosis, blood taken before or within 7 days of starting treatment. The sample here was PBMCs, taken at tuberculosis diagnosis. These receptors came from an adult with tuberculosis.

CDR3 nucleotide sequence: TGTGCCAGCTCACCCGAGTCTTGGGCACCGGGACTAGCGGGACACACAGATACGCAGTATTTT. This gives the protein CASSPESWAPGLAGHTDTQYF. This sequence joins TRBV18 and TRBJ2-3, with 13 bases identical to TRBD2. V shed 3 bases and J 2 bases; nucleotides not matched to a gene: 17. The CDR3 is made up of 21 amino acids. From germline, CDR1 is KGHSH and CDR2 LQKENI.

CDR3 coding DNA: TGTGCCAGCAGTTCCAGGGCCGGGGAGCTGTTTTTT. Its protein product is CASSSRAGELFF. The chain has TRBV6-4 and TRBJ2-2, with D possibly being TRBD1 (5 bases). The CDR3 covers 12 residues. The V end lost 5 bases, the J end lost 6 bases, and 7 bases lay between the germline ends. Germline loops: CDR1 MRHNA, CDR2 SNTAGT.

J is TRBJ2-1 and V is TRBV4-1; D is uncertain. V lost 0 bases, J lost 9 bases, and 9 bases lay in between. From germline, CDR1 is MGHRA and CDR2 YSYEKL. CDR3 size: 13 residues. The CDR3 sequence: CASSQEVLGEQFF. In DNA, the CDR3 is TGCGCCAGCAGCCAAGAAGTCCTCGGTGAGCAGTTCTTC.

V is TRBV27 and J is TRBJ2-7; the match to TRBD1 covers 7 bases. The CDR3 sequence is 14 residues long. Germline V gives CDR1 MNHEY, CDR2 SMNVEV (reference sequence). Unmatched junction bases numbered 9, after V lost 7 bases and J lost 3 bases. The CDR3 nucleotides read TGTGCCAGCATCCCCCGTGCAGGGGGCTACGAGCAGTACTTC. It codes for CASIPRAGGYEQYF.

The chain is built from TRBV11-2 and TRBJ2-3; 14 bases match TRBD2. This CDR3 region has 17 residues. V dropped 0 bases and J dropped 3; count of bases not matched to a gene: 2. Germline V gene sequence: CDR1 SGHAT, CDR2 FQNNGV. The CDR3 loop reads CASSLDGTSGSTDTQYF. For the CDR3, the DNA is TGTGCCAGCAGCTTAGACGGGACTAGCGGGAGTACAGATACGCAGTATTTT.

The CDR3: CASSFRVNEQFF. In DNA form, the CDR3 reads TGTGCCAGCAGCTTCAGGGTAAATGAGCAGTTCTTC. V gene TRBV13 combines with J gene TRBJ2-1; a weak D match, TRBD1 (5 bases). V gave up 3 bases and J gave up 7 bases, with 7 bases separating them. Germline V gene lookup returns CDR1 PRHDT and CDR2 FYEKMQ (reference sequence). This CDR3 has 12 amino acids.